A single sample gave rise to the 9 T cell receptor beta chains below, sequenced in a study of blood T cell repertoires in COVID-19. Produced via immunoSEQ multiplex PCR; TCRdb's table is partial and in-frame only. The sample carries 150,000 to 200,000 clones, about 80% recorded once. What was sequenced was peripheral blood. The receptors here all came from a human donor with acute or convalescent COVID-19. The donor label of this sample is uncertain.

The chain combines TRBV19 with TRBJ2-3; 11 nucleotides match TRBD2. The CDR3 sequence is 16 residues long. Germline V gene lookup returns CDR1 LNHDA and CDR2 SQIVND (reference sequence). V dropped 5 bases and J dropped 2; count of bases not matched to a gene: 6. DNA for the CDR3: TGTGCCAGTAGTCCCGGGACTAGCGGACCCACAGATACGCAGTATTTT. Translated, it gives CASSPGTSGPTDTQYF.

CDR3 sequence reads: CASRPSQGNTEAFF. CDR3 coding DNA: TGTGCCAGCAGGCCCTCACAGGGGAACACTGAAGCTTTCTTT. J is TRBJ1-1 and V is TRBV7-9; the D gene is possibly TRBD1 (6 bases). The CDR3 consists of 14 residues. V was shortened by 6 bases and J by 1 base, with 12 bases between the two germline ends. Looked up from germline, CDR1 is SEHNR and CDR2 is FQNEAQ (reference sequence). Based on the CDR3 plus reference TRBV7-9 and TRBJ1-1, the full variable domain is DTGVSQNPRHKITKRGQNVTFRCDPISEHNRLYWYRQTLGQGPEFLTYFQNEAQLEKSRLLSDRFSAERPKGSFSTLEIQRTEQGDSAMYLCASRPSQGNTEAFFGQGTRLTVV.

This clone was counted once. The chain combines TRBV29-1 with TRBJ1-2; 7 positions match TRBD1. This CDR3 has 12 residues. CDR1 is SQVTM and CDR2 is ANQGSEA in the germline V gene. J was trimmed by 3 bases and V by 8 bases; bases with no gene match: 6. The CDR3 nucleotides read TGCAGCACACAGGGGACAGACTATGGCTACACCTTC. Protein product: CSTQGTDYGYTF.

The V gene is TRBV3-1 (or the pseudogene TRBV3-2), the J gene TRBJ2-1; 11 bases map to TRBD2. This CDR3 has 15 residues. Germline lookup yields CDR1 LGHDT and CDR2 YNNKEL (reference sequence). Trimming removed 3 bases from V and 9 bases from J; junction bases left unmatched: 7. CDR3 residues: CASSQGLAERGEQFF. The CDR3 nucleotides are TGTGCCAGCAGCCAGGGACTAGCGGAGCGGGGTGAGCAGTTCTTC.

The V and J genes are TRBV5-1 and TRBJ2-7; 11 bases line up with TRBD2. This CDR3 is 18 amino acids long. Germline V CDR1 and CDR2: SGHRS, YFSETQ. Trimming at V came to 4 bases and at J to 1 base, leaving 13 bases not matched to a gene. Here the CDR3 DNA reads TGCGCCAGCAGCGGGATACTAGCGGGGGCGGCTCCTTCCTACGAGCAGTACTTC. Translating gives CASSGILAGAAPSYEQYF.

CDR3 region: CASGFPRTSGPDYEQYF. For the CDR3, the DNA is TGTGCTAGTGGTTTCCCTCGGACTAGCGGGCCAGACTACGAGCAGTACTTC. This rearrangement joins TRBV12-5 to TRBJ2-7; 11 nucleotides agree with TRBD2. After removal of 3 bases from V and 3 bases from J, the junction contained 10 bases not matched to a gene. This CDR3 region has 17 residues. From germline, CDR1 is LGHNT and CDR2 FRNRAP.

The rearrangement uses TRBV19 and TRBJ2-1; D unclear. From germline, CDR1 is LNHDA and CDR2 SQIVND (reference sequence). V was cut by 2 bases and J by 16 bases, with 15 bases left in between. The CDR3 length is 12 residues. CDR3 loop: CASSIRGSALFF. The CDR3 bases are TGTGCCAGTAGTATAAGAGGTTCTGCGCTTTTCTTC.

This clone was found a few times. This chain links TRBV30 with TRBJ2-1; 7 bases agree with TRBD2. CDR3 size: 15 residues. Germline V gives CDR1 GTSNPN, CDR2 SVGIG (reference sequence). The V and J ends lost 2 bases and 1 base, in that order; junction bases with no gene match: 5. The chain's CDR3 is CAWSRPAGSYNEQFF. The DNA of the CDR3 is TGTGCCTGGAGTCGGCCAGCGGGGTCCTACAATGAGCAGTTCTTC.

This chain joins TRBV7-6 and TRBJ1-4, with 9 bases matching TRBD1. The V gene's germline CDR1 is SGHVS and CDR2 FNYEAQ. V lost 1 base, J lost 8 bases, and 5 bases stayed unmatched. The CDR3 consists of 15 residues. This CDR3 reads CASSLGTGANEKLFF. The CDR3 DNA reads as TGTGCCAGCAGCTTAGGGACAGGGGCAAACGAAAAACTGTTTTTT. Variable domain in full (rest from reference TRBV7-6 and TRBJ1-4): GAGVSQSPRYKVTKRGQDVALRCDPISGHVSLYWYRQALGQGPEFLTYFNYEAQQDKSGLPNDRFSAERPEGSISTLTIQRTEQRDSAMYRCASSLGTGANEKLFFGSGTQLSVL.